The 18 T cell receptor beta chains below all came from one sample that was sequenced in a study of blood T cell repertoires in COVID-19. The data were produced by immunoSEQ multiplex PCR, yet TCRdb's version contains in-frame clones alone and is incomplete. The sample consists of about 440,000 clones, approximately 88% of them appearing once. Material: peripheral blood. These receptors came from a woman aged 50 to 60 with COVID-19, enrolled during active disease.

The chain recombines TRBV19 with TRBJ2-7; D may be TRBD1 (5 bases). The CDR3 has 16 residues. Germline V gene data show CDR1 as LNHDA and CDR2 as SQIVND (reference sequence). Trimming cost V 1 base and J 5 bases, with 18 bases left between them. The CDR3 here is CASSIVGGHPRDEQYF. The CDR3 coding sequence is TGTGCCAGTAGTATAGTGGGCGGACATCCACGCGACGAGCAGTACTTC.

This rearrangement joins TRBV18 to TRBJ1-4; D not resolved. CDR3 length: 14 amino acids. V was trimmed by 5 bases and J by 2 bases, leaving 9 bases between them. CDR1 and CDR2 (germline): KGHSH, LQKENI. CDR3 residues: CASSYGGTNEKLFF. DNA of the CDR3: TGTGCCAGCTCATACGGTGGTACTAATGAAAAACTGTTTTTT.

The CDR3 spells CASTKLGQGYYEQYF. The DNA for the CDR3 is TGCGCCAGCACAAAACTCGGACAGGGTTACTACGAGCAGTACTTC. The J gene is TRBJ2-7, the V gene TRBV5-1; 8 bases line up with TRBD1. V trimming: 6 bases; J trimming: 3 bases; junction bases outside the gene matches: 11. Germline loops: CDR1 SGHRS, CDR2 YFSETQ. The CDR3 totals 15 residues.

The CDR3 loop is CASSYSGVGGYTF. CDR3 nucleotide sequence: TGTGCCAGCAGTTACTCAGGGGTTGGTGGCTACACCTTC. This chain links TRBV6-5 with TRBJ1-2, with D perhaps matching TRBD1 (5 bases). The germline CDR1 and CDR2 sequences are MNHEY and SVGAGI. Trimming shortened V by 0 bases and J by 7 bases, and 9 bases separated the two germline ends. This CDR3 spans 13 amino acids.

This clone was counted ten times or more. V and J are TRBV6-5 and TRBJ1-1; 9 nucleotides line up with TRBD1. V was clipped by 3 bases and J by 6 bases; unmatched bases: 5. The CDR3 runs 14 residues. From germline, CDR1 is MNHEY and CDR2 SVGAGI. The CDR3 is CASSYMTGGPEAFF. The CDR3 region has the DNA TGTGCCAGCAGTTATATGACAGGGGGGCCTGAAGCTTTCTTT.

This CDR3 is CASSEVGLNQPQHF. The CDR3 DNA sequence: TGTGCCAGCAGTGAAGTGGGCCTTAATCAGCCCCAGCATTTT. The chain is built from TRBV6-1 and TRBJ1-5; D not resolved. CDR3 length: 14 amino acids. Trimming pared 1 base from V and 4 bases from J, leaving 8 bases between. Germline V lookup: CDR1 MNHNS, CDR2 SASEGT.

This sequence joins TRBV4-1 and TRBJ1-2; possible D gene TRBD1, 5 bases. Looked up from germline, CDR1 is MGHRA and CDR2 is YSYEKL. The CDR3 is made up of 14 amino acids. Trimming removed 4 bases at V and 0 bases at J, with 9 bases between. The chain's CDR3 is CASSRGTANYGYTF. The CDR3 nucleotides are TGCGCCAGCAGCCGCGGGACCGCTAACTATGGCTACACCTTC.

The chain recombines TRBV27 with TRBJ2-3; D not certain. The V end lost 0 bases, the J end lost 2 bases, and 9 bases lay between the germline ends. This CDR3 has 15 residues. Germline CDR1 and CDR2: MNHEY and SMNVEV (reference sequence). The CDR3 region is CASSLSGGPTDTQYF. CDR3 DNA sequence: TGTGCCAGCAGTTTATCCGGCGGCCCCACAGATACGCAGTATTTT.

This clone has more than one count but fewer than ten. Written as DNA, the CDR3 is TGTGCCAGCAATCGGGGGAGCGGTCAGCCCCAGCATTTT. Protein product: CASNRGSGQPQHF. V gene TRBV12-3 or TRBV12-4 combines with J gene TRBJ1-5; the D gene is possibly TRBD1 (5 bases). This CDR3 region has 13 residues. V was clipped by 7 bases and J by 6 bases, with 13 bases between them.

The CDR3 spells CAIRGDRVDYGYTF. The CDR3 DNA sequence: TGTGCCATCAGGGGGGACAGGGTAGACTATGGCTACACCTTC. The chain couples TRBV10-3 to TRBJ1-2; 9 bases map to TRBD1. Germline-derived CDR1 and CDR2 are ENHRY and SYGVKD. V shed 6 bases and J 3 bases; nucleotides not matched to a gene: 5. The CDR3 length is 14 residues.

This clone was picked up one time. The chain is built from TRBV11-2 and TRBJ1-1; 8 nucleotides agree with TRBD1. CDR1 and CDR2 (germline): SGHAT, FQNNGV. The CDR3 contains 15 residues. Germline trimming cut 5 bases from V and 1 base from J; bases unmatched to any gene: 6. CDR3 loop: CASSPRTGSNTEAFF. The CDR3 DNA is TGTGCCAGCAGCCCCAGGACAGGGTCGAACACTGAAGCTTTCTTT.

CDR3 coding DNA: TGTGCCAGCAGGGGACCGGGACAGGTCTATGGCTACACCTTC. This codes for CASRGPGQVYGYTF. This rearrangement joins TRBV6-5 to TRBJ1-2; 8 bases align to TRBD1. Germline CDR1 and CDR2: MNHEY and SVGAGI. After removal of 6 bases from V and 4 bases from J, the junction contained 7 bases not matched to a gene. The CDR3 runs to 14 residues.

This chain links TRBV5-1 with TRBJ1-6; TRBD1 matches 11 bases. This CDR3 has 15 amino acids. From germline, CDR1 is SGHRS and CDR2 YFSETQ. Trimming cost V 4 bases and J 5 bases; bases outside gene matches: 2. The CDR3 bases are TGCGCCAGCAGCGGGACAGGGGGTGATAATTCACCCCTCCACTTT. The encoded protein is CASSGTGGDNSPLHF.

V and J are TRBV6-5 and TRBJ1-1; D is unresolved. V was shortened by 7 bases and J by 4 bases, with 16 bases between the two germline ends. Germline V lookup: CDR1 MNHEY, CDR2 SVGAGI. The CDR3 is 14 residues long. DNA for the CDR3: TGTGCCAGCACAATCCCCCCCTCCGGCACTGAAGCTTTCTTT. Its translation is CASTIPPSGTEAFF.

The rearrangement joins TRBV13 to TRBJ1-1; D is unresolved. Trimming left V 5 bases short and J 1 base short, with 8 bases between. CDR1 is PRHDT, CDR2 FYEKMQ, per germline (reference sequence). The CDR3 is 13 amino acids. This chain's CDR3 is CASSPGGNTEAFF. The CDR3 DNA is TGTGCCAGCAGCCCGGGAGGGAACACTGAAGCTTTCTTT.

This chain connects TRBV3-1 (or the pseudogene TRBV3-2) to TRBJ1-1, with a possible D match to TRBD1 (5 bases). The CDR3 runs to 14 residues. V was cut by 1 base and J by 6 bases, with 12 bases left in between. Per the germline V gene, CDR1 is LGHDT and CDR2 is YNNKEL (reference sequence). The CDR3 nucleotides are TGTGCCAGCAGCCAAGGAGGAGGGGATCCTGAAGCTTTCTTT. Amino acid sequence: CASSQGGGDPEAFF.

Only a few counts were recorded for this clone. The chain joins TRBV4-1 to TRBJ2-2; no definite D call. V was clipped by 6 bases and J by 5 bases, with 10 bases between them. CDR1 is MGHRA, CDR2 YSYEKL, per germline. The CDR3 has 13 amino acids. CDR3 in amino acids: CASSPPGTGELFF. CDR3 nucleotides: TGCGCCAGCAGTCCCCCCGGGACCGGGGAGCTGTTTTTT.

V usage is TRBV11-1 and J usage is TRBJ1-1; the D gene is possibly TRBD1 (6 bases). The CDR3 loop spans 12 amino acids. V lost 5 bases and J lost 5, with 9 bases in between. The V gene's germline CDR1 is SGHAT and CDR2 FQDESV (reference sequence). The CDR3: CASSQTGTEAFF. As DNA, the CDR3 is TGTGCCAGCAGCCAAACAGGGACTGAAGCTTTCTTT. Complete variable domain (other parts from reference TRBV11-1 and TRBJ1-1): EAEVAQSPRYKITEKSQAVAFWCDPISGHATLYWYRQILGQGPELLVQFQDESVVDDSQLPKDRFSAERLKGVDSTLKIQPAELGDSAMYLCASSQTGTEAFFGQGTRLTVV.